One and the same sample provided the 21 T cell receptor beta chains below, sequenced in a study of cytotoxic CD8 clonotypes in ibrutinib-treated CLL. Repertoires were generated with immunoSEQ multiplex PCR, while TCRdb's copy carries only in-frame clones and drops some. The table lists about 160,000 clones, roughly 80% of them singletons. The input for sequencing was PBMCs, taken after 24 months of ibrutinib treatment. The receptors come from a human donor with chronic lymphocytic leukemia.

The rearrangement joins TRBV7-7 to TRBJ2-2; 8 positions match TRBD1. Looked up from germline, CDR1 is SSHAT and CDR2 is FNYEAQ (reference sequence). This CDR3 region has 19 residues. The V gene end was trimmed by 6 bases and the J gene end by 5 bases; junction bases not matched to a gene: 20. CDR3: CASRSARHQGALETGELFF. In DNA form, the CDR3 reads TGTGCCAGCAGGTCCGCCAGACATCAGGGGGCTCTAGAGACCGGGGAGCTGTTTTTT.

This clone was detected once. The CDR3 DNA follows: TGTGCCAGCTCACCAACAGGGACCTACGAGCAGTACTTC. It encodes CASSPTGTYEQYF. The chain joins TRBV18 to TRBJ2-7; perhaps TRBD1 as D (6 bases). CDR1 and CDR2 from the germline V gene are KGHSH and LQKENI. This CDR3 is built from 13 residues. V shed 2 bases and J shed 2 bases, with 7 bases lying between them. Drawing the rest from reference TRBV18 and TRBJ2-7, the complete variable domain is NAGVMQNPRHLVRRRGQEARLRCSPMKGHSHVYWYRQLPEEGLKFMVYLQKENIIDESGMPKERFSAEFPKEGPSILRIQQVVRGDSAAYFCASSPTGTYEQYFGPGTRLTVT.

DNA for the CDR3: TGTGCCAGCAGTCTACAGGAGAGCTACGAGCAGTACTTC. This codes for CASSLQESYEQYF. The rearrangement links TRBV6-5 to TRBJ2-7, with D possibly matching TRBD1 (5 bases). V was pared by 5 bases and J by 3 bases, with 11 bases between. This CDR3 comprises 13 residues. Germline V gene lookup returns CDR1 MNHEY and CDR2 SVGAGI.

The chain employs TRBV19 and TRBJ1-1; perhaps TRBD1 as D (5 bases). This CDR3 has 16 residues. Germline V gene sequence: CDR1 LNHDA, CDR2 SQIVND (reference sequence). V was cut by 5 bases and J by 1 base, with 17 bases left in between. The CDR3 loop reads CASSQPVGQSNTEAFF. CDR3 DNA sequence: TGTGCCAGTAGTCAGCCCGTGGGGCAGTCGAACACTGAAGCTTTCTTT.

The genes are TRBV18 and TRBJ2-5; D is undetermined. The CDR3 consists of 14 residues. V was pared by 3 bases and J by 1 base, with 9 bases between. CDR1 and CDR2 (germline): KGHSH, LQKENI. DNA for the CDR3: TGTGCCAGCTCACCGGAACAGTTCCAAGAGACCCAGTACTTC. Its translation: CASSPEQFQETQYF.

The chain is built from TRBV6-6 and TRBJ1-2; D not resolved. V was pared by 1 base and J by 1 base, with 10 bases between. This CDR3 is 15 amino acids long. Germline CDR1 reads MNHNY; CDR2 reads SVGAGI (reference sequence). This chain's CDR3 is CASSYLTLGNYGYTF. Written as DNA, the CDR3 is TGTGCCAGCAGTTACTTAACACTCGGTAACTATGGCTACACCTTC.

This clone was seen a single time. The genes are TRBV28 and TRBJ2-5; D perhaps matches TRBD1 (6 bases). The length of the CDR3 is 15 residues. Germline V gene lookup returns CDR1 MDHEN and CDR2 SYDVKM. V was trimmed by 3 bases and J by 1 base, leaving 12 bases between them. CDR3 DNA: TGTGCCAGCAGTTTGTCAGGGGTTGGCCAAGAGACCCAGTACTTC. Amino acids: CASSLSGVGQETQYF.

V gene TRBV19 combines with J gene TRBJ2-2; no clear D gene. The CDR3 spans 14 residues. Germline values: CDR1 LNHDA, CDR2 SQIVND (reference sequence). The germline V and J ends were trimmed by 2 bases and 6 bases, with 10 bases remaining between them. The CDR3: CASSILGRPGELFF. The CDR3 DNA reads as TGTGCCAGTAGTATATTAGGTAGACCCGGGGAGCTGTTTTTT.

This chain connects TRBV30 to TRBJ1-2; D is unclear. This CDR3 is built from 14 residues. The germline V gene has CDR1 GTSNPN and CDR2 SVGIG (reference sequence). Trimming took off 1 base at V and 8 bases at J, with 17 bases between the two ends. CDR3 residues: CAWSAPPRFLGYTF. The CDR3 nucleotides read TGTGCCTGGAGTGCACCCCCCAGGTTTTTGGGCTACACCTTC.

This clone appeared a few times. The chain links TRBV10-3 to TRBJ1-1, with 10 bases matching TRBD1. CDR3 length: 15 amino acids. After removal of 6 bases from V and 0 bases from J, the junction contained 4 bases not matched to a gene. Germline assignment: CDR1 ENHRY and CDR2 SYGVKD. DNA of the CDR3: TGTGCCATCAGGGGACAGGGGTCATTGAACACTGAAGCTTTCTTT. This codes for CAIRGQGSLNTEAFF.

The J gene is TRBJ1-3, the V gene TRBV9; D might be TRBD1 (6 bases). Germline V CDR1 and CDR2: SGDLS, YYNGEE. Trimming stripped 3 bases from V and 4 bases from J, with 11 bases between. The CDR3 totals 14 residues. The DNA of the CDR3 is TGTGCCAGCAGCGACAGGGTCAGCGGAAACACCATATATTTT. Amino acids: CASSDRVSGNTIYF.

V is TRBV5-1 and J is TRBJ1-1, with D unclear. The CDR3 runs to 15 residues. Germline CDR1 reads SGHRS; CDR2 reads YFSETQ. Trimming took off 6 bases at V and 1 base at J, with 16 bases between the two ends. Here the CDR3 reads CASNLLAVTNTEAFF. CDR3 bases: TGCGCCAGCAATCTCTTGGCTGTGACGAACACTGAAGCTTTCTTT.

The chain carries TRBV10-1 and TRBJ1-2; 7 bases map to TRBD1. This CDR3 has 14 residues. CDR1 WNHNN and CDR2 SYGVQD come from the germline V gene (reference sequence). With 6 bases clipped from V and 2 bases from J, the junction kept 6 bases outside the gene matches. The CDR3 here is CASSNRGLNYGYTF. CDR3 DNA: TGCGCCAGCAGCAACAGGGGATTAAACTATGGCTACACCTTC.

The chain couples TRBV4-3 to TRBJ1-2, with 9 nucleotides matching TRBD1. Germline trimming cut 1 base from V and 8 bases from J; bases unmatched to any gene: 8. The CDR3 extends over 15 amino acids. The germline CDR1 and CDR2 sequences are LGHNA and YSLEER. The CDR3 coding sequence is TGCGCCAGCAGCCAAGGGACAGGGGCCGGCGGGGGCTACACCTTC. Residues: CASSQGTGAGGGYTF.

The chain links TRBV7-2 to TRBJ1-2; tentatively, D is TRBD1 (6 bases). The V gene's germline CDR1 is SGHTA and CDR2 FQGNSA. Trimming stripped 5 bases from V and 2 bases from J, with 12 bases between. This CDR3 is 14 amino acids long. In DNA, the CDR3 is TGTGCCAGCAGCCCCCCCACAGGGAACTATGGCTACACCTTC. Translation: CASSPPTGNYGYTF.

This clone was counted at least ten times. This chain links TRBV9 with TRBJ1-2, with 7 bases aligning to TRBD1. The CDR3 contains 16 residues. Germline lookup yields CDR1 SGDLS and CDR2 YYNGEE. V lost 4 bases and J lost 8; bases outside the gene matches: 17. In DNA form, the CDR3 reads TGTGCCAGCAGCCCTCAATCAACGGGACAGCGGGAAGGCTACACCTTC. Encoded protein: CASSPQSTGQREGYTF.

The chain couples TRBV6-1 to TRBJ1-3; D possibly corresponds to TRBD1 (5 bases). Trimming shortened V by 6 bases and J by 1 base, and 13 bases separated the two germline ends. Germline V gene sequence: CDR1 MNHNS, CDR2 SASEGT. The CDR3 runs 15 residues. The CDR3 loop reads CASRKDSGSGNTIYF. Written as DNA, the CDR3 is TGTGCCAGCAGGAAAGACAGTGGATCTGGAAACACCATATATTTT.

The chain carries TRBV30 and TRBJ2-1; TRBD1 might be the D (5 bases). V was clipped by 5 bases and J by 6 bases, with 14 bases between them. The germline V gene encodes CDR1 GTSNPN and CDR2 SVGIG (reference sequence). The length of the CDR3 is 13 residues. For the CDR3, the DNA is TGTGCCTGGTCCTATTACAGGAGCAATGAGCAGTTCTTC. Residues: CAWSYYRSNEQFF.

V usage is TRBV9 and J usage is TRBJ1-2; D is unclear. V was trimmed by 0 bases and J by 0 bases, leaving 15 bases between them. The CDR3 sequence is 17 residues long. Germline CDR1 reads SGDLS; CDR2 reads YYNGEE. CDR3 DNA: TGTGCCAGCAGCGTAGAACCAGGTGAATGGGCTAACTATGGCTACACCTTC. Its protein is CASSVEPGEWANYGYTF.

V gene TRBV11-3 combines with J gene TRBJ1-1; D is uncertain. The length of the CDR3 is 13 residues. Germline assignment: CDR1 SGHNT and CDR2 YENEEA. V lost 3 bases and J 6 bases, leaving 11 bases between the germline ends. CDR3 sequence (DNA): TGTGCCAGCAGCTTGGATATTGTCTCTGAAGCTTTCTTT. Translation: CASSLDIVSEAFF.

The chain couples TRBV4-3 to TRBJ2-7, with TRBD2 identical over 11 bases. CDR1 and CDR2 (germline): LGHNA, YSLEER. This CDR3 contains 15 residues. V lost 1 base to trimming and J lost 3 bases; unmatched junction nucleotides: 2. The CDR3 DNA reads TGCGCCAGCAGCCAAGGACTAGCGGGGAACTACGAGCAGTACTTC. Encoded protein: CASSQGLAGNYEQYF.